This passage covers 15 T cell receptor beta chains from one sample sequenced in a study of T cell changes during pregnancy in multiple sclerosis. Using immunoSEQ multiplex PCR, the repertoire was profiled, and TCRdb retains in-frame clones only, with some absent. The table includes about 40,000 clones, roughly 89% detected once. The material sequenced was CD4+ T cells from peripheral blood mononuclear cells, taken in the first trimester of pregnancy. The source of these receptors is a female donor with multiple sclerosis, enrolled in a pregnancy study.

The chain couples TRBV5-1 to TRBJ2-7; 7 nucleotides agree with TRBD2. The CDR3 sequence is 17 residues long. J lost 1 base, V lost 4 bases, and 14 bases had no gene match. Germline-derived CDR1 and CDR2 are SGHRS and YFSETQ. The CDR3: CASSLLLSGAGSYEQYF. CDR3 in DNA: TGCGCCAGCAGCCTATTACTGAGCGGGGCAGGGTCCTACGAGCAGTACTTC.

This chain uses TRBV18 with TRBJ1-2; the D gene is possibly TRBD1 (6 bases). V lost 4 bases, J lost 10 bases, and 19 bases lay in between. The CDR3 has 14 amino acids. Germline CDR1 and CDR2: KGHSH and LQKENI. As DNA, the CDR3 is TGTGCCAGCTCACTTAGGGACGAGGGGGATTACTACACCTTC. Amino acids: CASSLRDEGDYYTF. The full variable domain, with the rest looked up from reference TRBV18 and TRBJ1-2, is NAGVMQNPRHLVRRRGQEARLRCSPMKGHSHVYWYRQLPEEGLKFMVYLQKENIIDESGMPKERFSAEFPKEGPSILRIQQVVRGDSAAYFCASSLRDEGDYYTFGSGTRLTVV.

This chain joins TRBV7-3 and TRBJ2-2; 11 nucleotides match TRBD1. V dropped 5 bases and J dropped 4; count of bases not matched to a gene: 3. In germline, CDR1 is SGHTA, CDR2 FQGTGA. This CDR3 has 15 amino acids. CDR3 loop: CASSPGQGATGELFF. DNA for the CDR3: TGTGCCAGCAGCCCAGGACAGGGGGCCACCGGGGAGCTGTTTTTT.

In DNA, the CDR3 is TGTGCCAGCAGCCAAAATCCGGGAGCGTACAATGAGCAGTTCTTC. Amino acids: CASSQNPGAYNEQFF. J is TRBJ2-1 and V is TRBV4-2; a weak D match, TRBD2 (6 bases). Trimming removed 2 bases from V and 4 bases from J, with 12 bases in between. Germline V CDR1 and CDR2: LGHNA, YNFKEQ. The CDR3 totals 15 residues.

The chain employs TRBV25-1 and TRBJ2-7; 12 bases match TRBD1. Germline values: CDR1 MGHDK, CDR2 SYGVNS. J was trimmed by 7 bases and V by 3 bases; bases with no gene match: 7. This CDR3 has 15 amino acids. DNA for the CDR3: TGTGCCAGCAGTGATGGGGGACAGGGGGCGCCGGAGCAGTACTTC. As protein: CASSDGGQGAPEQYF.

This clone was seen a handful of times. The gene calls are TRBV27 and TRBJ1-1; D gene unclear. The CDR3 runs to 12 residues. Germline CDR1 MNHEY, CDR2 SMNVEV (reference sequence). V was shortened by 2 bases and J by 4 bases, with 5 bases between the two germline ends. This CDR3 reads CASSLPGTEAFF. In nucleotides, the CDR3 is TGTGCCAGCAGTTTACCAGGCACTGAAGCTTTCTTT.

This CDR3 reads CAITPDRDPLWDEQYF. DNA of the CDR3: TGTGCCATCACCCCGGACAGGGATCCCCTTTGGGACGAGCAGTACTTC. The V gene is TRBV10-3, the J gene TRBJ2-7; TRBD1 agrees at 8 bases. Looked up from germline, CDR1 is ENHRY and CDR2 is SYGVKD. The V and J ends lost 7 bases and 5 bases, in that order; junction bases with no gene match: 16. There are 16 residues in the CDR3.

The chain links TRBV2 to TRBJ2-5; TRBD2 aligns across 15 bases. The germline CDR1 and CDR2 sequences are SNHLY and FYNNEI. CDR3 length: 20 amino acids. V lost 6 bases, J lost 5 bases, and 19 bases stayed unmatched. CDR3 loop: CASRSFWTSGRATSGETQYF. Written as DNA, the CDR3 is TGTGCCAGCAGGTCCTTTTGGACTAGCGGGAGGGCTACGAGTGGGGAGACCCAGTACTTC.

The V gene is TRBV19, the J gene TRBJ1-1; TRBD1 agrees at 7 bases. V lost 5 bases to trimming and J lost 10 bases; unmatched junction nucleotides: 4. Germline values: CDR1 LNHDA, CDR2 SQIVND (reference sequence). The CDR3 has 11 residues. CDR3 residues: CASSQDRAAFF. CDR3 coding DNA: TGTGCCAGTAGTCAAGACAGGGCAGCTTTCTTT.

The chain is built from TRBV7-3 and TRBJ1-1; TRBD1 might be the D (6 bases). V was clipped by 1 base and J by 1 base, with 13 bases between them. This CDR3 has 16 amino acids. CDR1 is SGHTA and CDR2 is FQGTGA in the germline V gene. The CDR3 is CASSLRRQGKNTEAFF. CDR3 coding DNA: TGTGCCAGCAGCTTAAGGCGGCAGGGGAAGAACACTGAAGCTTTCTTT. Complete variable domain (other parts from reference TRBV7-3 and TRBJ1-1): GAGVSQTPSNKVTEKGKYVELRCDPISGHTALYWYRQSLGQGPEFLIYFQGTGAADDSGLPNDRFFAVRPEGSVSTLKIQRTERGDSAVYLCASSLRRQGKNTEAFFGQGTRLTVV.

The rearrangement uses TRBV2 and TRBJ2-7; 7 bases map to TRBD2. The CDR3 length is 16 residues. V shed 6 bases and J 3 bases; nucleotides not matched to a gene: 14. Germline CDR1 and CDR2: SNHLY and FYNNEI. DNA of the CDR3: TGTGCCAGCAGACTCTTAGGGCCTAGCGGAATCTACGAGCAGTACTTC. Protein: CASRLLGPSGIYEQYF.

This clone was seen only once. The CDR3 DNA sequence: TGTGCCAGCTCACATGAACAGGTGTACAATGAGCAGTTCTTC. This sequence encodes CASSHEQVYNEQFF. The chain has TRBV18 and TRBJ2-1; possible D gene TRBD1, 5 bases. The V end lost 4 bases, the J end lost 4 bases, and 11 bases lay between the germline ends. Germline V gene data show CDR1 as KGHSH and CDR2 as LQKENI. The CDR3 loop spans 14 amino acids.

This sequence joins TRBV30 and TRBJ1-3; D remains unclear. The CDR3 contains 16 residues. Germline values: CDR1 GTSNPN, CDR2 SVGIG (reference sequence). The V end was cut by 2 bases, the J end by 4 bases, with 18 bases between. The CDR3 bases are TGTGCCTGGAGTCAAGCGGGCGCCATGACGGGAAACACCATATATTTT. Translating it yields CAWSQAGAMTGNTIYF.

This chain connects TRBV10-3 to TRBJ2-7; D is possibly TRBD1 (5 bases). CDR3 size: 14 residues. In germline, CDR1 is ENHRY, CDR2 SYGVKD. V was trimmed by 0 bases and J by 6 bases, leaving 12 bases between them. CDR3 coding DNA: TGTGCCATCAGTGAGTCGGGCAGGGTAGTCGAGCAGTACTTC. Translating it yields CAISESGRVVEQYF.

This clone was counted between two and nine times. This rearrangement joins TRBV10-3 to TRBJ2-7; weak D call: TRBD1 (5 bases). Germline V lookup: CDR1 ENHRY, CDR2 SYGVKD. Trimming cost V 2 bases and J 0 bases, with 5 bases left between them. The CDR3 consists of 13 residues. In DNA form, the CDR3 reads TGTGCCATCAGTGAGGGGGCCTCCTACGAGCAGTACTTC. Translated: CAISEGASYEQYF.